This T cell receptor beta chain is drawn from a study of T cells in Graves' hyperthyroidism and ophthalmopathy (dated by TCRdb to between 2017 and 2020). General notes on the study: Peripheral blood was sampled at the time of initial diagnosis, prior to any treatment. To identify distinguishing TCR V-J signatures, a discovery cohort of about 100 patients was used, comprising 40 to 45 with Graves' ophthalmopathy and some 60 with stable Graves' hyperthyroidism. Prospective prediction of ophthalmopathy was tested in an independent validation cohort consisting of fewer than 20 hyperthyroidism patients and 15 to 17 patients who later progressed to ophthalmopathy. The 100 or so discovery patients were randomly split 7:3 into training and test sets. The study also compared thyroid tissue and blood T-cell repertoires from several Graves' hyperthyroidism patients. Once sampling was done, hyperthyroidism patients were given methimazole at a starting dose of 30 mg daily, whereas ophthalmopathy patients were given high-dose intravenous methylprednisolone. The paper reports TCR Vbeta CDR3 sequencing of fewer than 150 peripheral blood samples: approximately 41 ophthalmopathy, under 80 hyperthyroidism and 17 progressor patients.

TCR beta CDR3 regions were amplified from RNA transcripts. For the first round of RT-PCR on the TCR CDR3, the HTBI primer set was used together with the Qiagen OneStep RT-PCR kit. A second multiplex PCR round built the libraries, followed by size selection and purification. Sequencing of the libraries was done on an Illumina HiSeq2000 using paired-end 100 bp reads. The authors' pipeline ran thus. Raw data were processed with SOAPnuke, discarding reads with adapters, uncalled bases, mean Phred below 15, or no exact constant-primer or identifier match. High-quality paired reads were merged with COPE v1.2.5, and unique nucleotide sequences were defined as clonotypes. MiTCR v1.1 was used to align clonotypes to the IMGT TRBV, TRBD and TRBJ reference segments. Analysis was restricted to V-J combinations with a frequency above 0.0001, which covered just over 98% of repertoires. A TCS score was defined as the ratio between F50 (clonal expansion) and ExV (chaos), using BLOSUM62-based TCRdist between CDR3 peptides within each V-J. Welch's t-statistics and random forest reduced around 550 V-J features to 10 to 15, which were used in a naive Bayes classifier (R e1071). TCRdb's own reprocessing of the public reads used fastp at Q25 and MiXCR and kept productive beta chains. Each record represents a unique CDR3 protein, reported with the most common genes and DNA among its rows. TCRdb assigned the V and J calls; the authors' analysis was not used. The sample table holds 400,000 to 550,000 distinct CDR3 sequences, of which 13% to 15% were seen once. The ten most abundant clones make up 15% to 20% of the sample.

V loses 0 bases at its end and J loses 4 bases; junction bases beyond the gene matches: 12. Based on the germline V gene, the CDR1 and CDR2 sequences are SGHRS and YFSETQ. Taken from cysteine to phenylalanine, the CDR3 has 18 residues. The sequence is cut down to CDR3 DNA, 54 bases in frame from base 1. The study at large found these results: Most expanded thyroid clonotypes (frequency above 0.001) were also detected in blood, a finding suggesting that blood repertoires may reflect thyroid immune responses. In validation, progression to ophthalmopathy was predicted by the model with 65% to 71% sensitivity and 72.22% specificity, a median of 6.5 months before onset. In cross-validation, a model built on a 13 V-J signature told ophthalmopathy apart from stable hyperthyroidism with 85% to 90% sensitivity and approximately 81% specificity, and in testing the same model reached 80%/75%. No statistical method was used to fix the sample size in advance, and group allocation was not hidden from the investigators.

To note about this clonotype: Its target antigen remains unknown. No much larger clonotype is one base removed from it; base qualities were not supplied.

Stable Graves' hyperthyroidism was defined as no progression to ophthalmopathy during 18 months of follow-up. The hyperthyroidism patients were between 18 and 65 years old and newly diagnosed, with a disease duration of less than 2 months. Exclusion was applied to patients with uncontrolled infections, other autoimmune diseases, pregnancy or lactation. Diagnoses were based on clinical symptoms, serum thyroxine and TRAb, thyroid ultrasound and orbital computed tomography. PBMCs were separated from approximately 10 ml of fresh peripheral blood using Ficoll-Paque density gradient centrifugation. Total RNA was extracted with Trizol reagent, and quality was checked on an Agilent 2100 Bioanalyzer.

The receptor was isolated from a woman under 30 with Graves' hyperthyroidism. The chain joins TRBV5-1 to TRBJ1-2; 10 bases in the junction line up with TRBD1. Material: blood. The CDR3 region has the sequence CASSLGGPGQGSFYGYTF. Read as DNA, the sequence is TGCGCCAGCAGCTTGGGGGGTCCGGGACAGGGGTCCTTCTATGGCTACACCTTC.